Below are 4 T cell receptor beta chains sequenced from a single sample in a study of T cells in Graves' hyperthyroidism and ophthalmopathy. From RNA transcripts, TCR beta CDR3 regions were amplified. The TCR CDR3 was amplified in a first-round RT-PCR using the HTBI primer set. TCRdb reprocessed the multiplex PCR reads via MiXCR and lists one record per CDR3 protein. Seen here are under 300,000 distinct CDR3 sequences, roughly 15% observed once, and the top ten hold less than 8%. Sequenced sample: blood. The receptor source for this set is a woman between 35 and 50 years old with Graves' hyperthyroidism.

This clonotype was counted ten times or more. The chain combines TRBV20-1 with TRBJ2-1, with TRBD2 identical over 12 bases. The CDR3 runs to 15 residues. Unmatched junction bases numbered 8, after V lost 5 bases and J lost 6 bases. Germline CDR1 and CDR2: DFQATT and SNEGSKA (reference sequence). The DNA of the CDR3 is TGCAGTGCTCCCCAACTAGCGGGAGGTGGCAATGAGCAGTTCTTC. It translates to CSAPQLAGGGNEQFF.

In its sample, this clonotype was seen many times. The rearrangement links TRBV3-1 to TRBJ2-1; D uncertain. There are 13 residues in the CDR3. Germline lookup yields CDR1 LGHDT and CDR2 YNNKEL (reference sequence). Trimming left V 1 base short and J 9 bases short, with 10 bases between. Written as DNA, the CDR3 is TGTGCCAGCAGCCAAGTTCAAGACCTTGAGCAGTTCTTC. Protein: CASSQVQDLEQFF.

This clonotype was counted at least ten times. The CDR3 spells CASSFGYRETQYF. Written as DNA, the CDR3 is TGTGCCAGCAGCTTTGGTTATCGGGAGACCCAGTACTTC. This chain uses TRBV5-6 with TRBJ2-5, with D unresolved. There are 13 residues in the CDR3. V was clipped by 2 bases and J by 5 bases, with 10 bases between them. The germline V gene encodes CDR1 SGHDT and CDR2 YYEEEE.

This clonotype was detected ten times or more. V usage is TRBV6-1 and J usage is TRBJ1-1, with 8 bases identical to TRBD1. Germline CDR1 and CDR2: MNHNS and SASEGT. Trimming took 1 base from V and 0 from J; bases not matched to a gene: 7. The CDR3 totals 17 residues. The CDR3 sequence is CASSEGRQGSLNTEAFF. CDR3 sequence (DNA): TGTGCCAGCAGTGAAGGCAGACAGGGGTCCCTGAACACTGAAGCTTTCTTT.